One sample yielded the 22 T cell receptor beta chains listed below, sequenced in a study of cytomegalovirus exposure and HLA in healthy donors. Primers included in the PCR were 60 Vbeta and 13 Jbeta primers. Clones were sequenced by immunoSEQ multiplex PCR, and TCRdb holds only the in-frame ones, with some missing. The sample holds about 98,000 clones; under 70% are singletons and the top ten take around 2.3%. The sample comprised PBMCs. All receptors derive from a man in his forties or fifties in good health and CMV-seronegative.

V usage is TRBV19 and J usage is TRBJ2-2; 8 nucleotides agree with TRBD2. The V gene's germline CDR1 is LNHDA and CDR2 SQIVND (reference sequence). This CDR3 is 16 amino acids long. After removal of 6 bases from V and 1 base from J, the junction contained 7 bases not matched to a gene. The CDR3: CASRREGPQNTGELFF. As DNA, the CDR3 is TGTGCCAGTAGACGGGAGGGGCCTCAGAACACCGGGGAGCTGTTTTTT.

J is TRBJ2-1 and V is TRBV15; 9 bases match TRBD2. Trimming at V came to 0 bases and at J to 6 bases, leaving 3 bases not matched to a gene. This CDR3 is built from 15 residues. Germline V CDR1 and CDR2: LNHNV, YYDKDF (reference sequence). The DNA for the CDR3 is TGTGCCACCAGCAGAGATGTAGCGGGGGTCAATGAGCAGTTCTTC. Translation: CATSRDVAGVNEQFF.

This clone has a single count. This chain connects TRBV28 to TRBJ1-6, with a tentative D call TRBD1 (6 bases). Trimming took off 4 bases at V and 10 bases at J, with 17 bases between the two ends. CDR3 size: 15 residues. CDR1 and CDR2 from the germline V gene are MDHEN and SYDVKM. CDR3 sequence reads: CASSSLQGSRSPLHF. Here the CDR3 DNA reads TGTGCCAGCAGTTCGCTACAGGGTTCTCGGTCACCCCTCCACTTT.

The rearrangement joins TRBV5-6 to TRBJ2-7; no clear D. The CDR3 has 14 residues. CDR1 is SGHDT and CDR2 is YYEEEE in the germline V gene. Trimming shortened V by 1 base and J by 2 bases, and 10 bases separated the two germline ends. The CDR3 protein is CASSLFGNPYEQYF. As DNA, the CDR3 is TGTGCCAGCAGCTTGTTTGGCAACCCCTACGAGCAGTACTTC. The complete variable domain, with remaining parts taken from reference TRBV5-6 and TRBJ2-7, reads DAGVTQSPTHLIKTRGQQVTLRCSPKSGHDTVSWYQQALGQGPQFIFQYYEEEERQRGNFPDRFSGHQFPNYSSELNVNALLLGDSALYLCASSLFGNPYEQYFGPGTRLTVT.

CDR3 sequence reads: CASSSRGQVQPQHF. CDR3 sequence (DNA): TGTGCCAGTAGTAGCAGGGGGCAGGTTCAGCCCCAGCATTTT. The chain carries TRBV19 and TRBJ1-5, with 8 nucleotides matching TRBD1. Per germline, CDR1 LNHDA and CDR2 SQIVND (reference sequence). This CDR3 comprises 14 residues. V shed 4 bases and J 6 bases; nucleotides not matched to a gene: 5.

This chain uses TRBV11-2 with TRBJ2-7; TRBD1 matches at 11 bases. The CDR3 spans 14 residues. Germline V gene data show CDR1 as SGHAT and CDR2 as FQNNGV. J lost 4 bases, V lost 5 bases, and 4 bases had no gene match. DNA of the CDR3: TGTGCCAGCAGCGCCGGGACAGGGGGGTACGAGCAGTACTTC. Protein sequence: CASSAGTGGYEQYF.

This chain joins TRBV5-6 and TRBJ1-5, with D possibly matching TRBD1 (5 bases). The CDR3 runs to 14 residues. Trimming pared 3 bases from V and 7 bases from J, leaving 14 bases between. CDR1 is SGHDT, CDR2 YYEEEE, per germline. As DNA, the CDR3 is TGTGCCAGCAGCTACCGGAGGGCAGGGCAGCCCCAGCATTTT. Translated, it gives CASSYRRAGQPQHF. The full variable domain, completed using reference TRBV5-6 and TRBJ1-5, is DAGVTQSPTHLIKTRGQQVTLRCSPKSGHDTVSWYQQALGQGPQFIFQYYEEEERQRGNFPDRFSGHQFPNYSSELNVNALLLGDSALYLCASSYRRAGQPQHFGDGTRLSIL.

This sequence joins TRBV11-2 and TRBJ2-7; the D gene is possibly TRBD1 (7 bases). CDR3 length equals 14 residues. Trimming took 5 bases from V and 7 from J, leaving 18 bases between them. Germline V gene data show CDR1 as SGHAT and CDR2 as FQNNGV. The CDR3 region has the DNA TGTGCCAGCAGCCGTCTGGCAGGGGGGACAGAGCAGTACTTC. This encodes CASSRLAGGTEQYF. Together with reference TRBV11-2 and TRBJ2-7, the CDR3 gives the full variable domain: EAGVAQSPRYKIIEKRQSVAFWCNPISGHATLYWYQQILGQGPKLLIQFQNNGVVDDSQLPKDRFSAERLKGVDSTLKIQPAKLEDSAVYLCASSRLAGGTEQYFGPGTRLTVT.

The chain joins TRBV19 to TRBJ2-1; D may be TRBD2 (6 bases). The CDR3 consists of 18 residues. Trimming removed 1 base from V and 1 base from J, with 17 bases in between. Germline-derived CDR1 and CDR2 are LNHDA and SQIVND (reference sequence). CDR3 DNA: TGTGCCAGTAGTATAGCGGGGTTACCCGGGAGTTCCTACAATGAGCAGTTCTTC. Translation: CASSIAGLPGSSYNEQFF. Based on the CDR3 plus reference TRBV19 and TRBJ2-1, the full variable domain is DGGITQSPKYLFRKEGQNVTLSCEQNLNHDAMYWYRQDPGQGLRLIYYSQIVNDFQKGDIAEGYSVSREKKESFPLTVTSAQKNPTAFYLCASSIAGLPGSSYNEQFFGPGTRLTVL.

The gene calls are TRBV6-5 and TRBJ2-3; D is possibly TRBD1 (6 bases). Germline assignment: CDR1 MNHEY and CDR2 SVGAGI. Trimming left V 6 bases short and J 2 bases short, with 15 bases between. The CDR3 runs to 15 residues. In nucleotides, the CDR3 is TGTGCCAGCAGCCAGACAGGCTCTTCCACAGATACGCAGTATTTT. As protein: CASSQTGSSTDTQYF.

V usage is TRBV4-2 and J usage is TRBJ2-2, with 15 bases matching TRBD2. V was clipped by 3 bases and J by 8 bases; unmatched bases: 13. CDR3 length: 19 residues. Germline CDR1 and CDR2: LGHNA and YNFKEQ. For the CDR3, the DNA is TGTGCCAGCAGCCAGGCGTACCCCGGGACTAGCGGGAGGATAGGGGAGCTGTTTTTT. Translation gives CASSQAYPGTSGRIGELFF.

This chain joins TRBV28 and TRBJ1-1; D not resolved. The CDR3 spans 15 residues. The V end lost 7 bases, the J end lost 1 base, and 16 bases lay between the germline ends. In germline, CDR1 is MDHEN, CDR2 SYDVKM. The CDR3 sequence is CASTTGAAGNTEAFF. CDR3 nucleotide sequence: TGTGCCAGCACCACCGGCGCTGCGGGGAACACTGAAGCTTTCTTT.

The rearrangement uses TRBV23-1 and TRBJ2-5; D not resolved. TRBV23-1 belongs to the ORF category, with a function that is uncertain. V was cut by 0 bases and J by 4 bases, with 12 bases left in between. CDR3 length: 15 residues. The chain's CDR3 is CASSQSAGRLETQYF. The CDR3 region has the DNA TGCGCCAGCAGTCAATCGGCAGGAAGGCTAGAGACCCAGTACTTC.

V usage is TRBV4-1 and J usage is TRBJ2-7, with D perhaps matching TRBD2 (5 bases). V dropped 0 bases and J dropped 3 bases, with 15 bases sitting between them. This CDR3 is built from 16 residues. From germline, CDR1 is MGHRA and CDR2 YSYEKL. The chain's CDR3 is CASSQESRGGNYEQYF. The CDR3 region has the DNA TGCGCCAGCAGCCAAGAGTCTCGGGGTGGGAACTACGAGCAGTACTTC.

Only a few counts were recorded for this clone. This sequence joins TRBV6-5 and TRBJ1-1; TRBD1 is a possible D gene (5 bases). V was trimmed by 6 bases and J by 4 bases, leaving 15 bases between them. The CDR3 spans 14 residues. The V gene's germline CDR1 is MNHEY and CDR2 SVGAGI. The CDR3 nucleotides read TGTGCCAGCAGCCGGGAGACAGAGCCCACTGAAGCTTTCTTT. Encoded protein: CASSRETEPTEAFF.

This chain uses TRBV4-1 with TRBJ2-3; 9 nucleotides agree with TRBD1. Germline V gives CDR1 MGHRA, CDR2 YSYEKL. Trimming at V came to 0 bases and at J to 1 base, leaving 2 bases not matched to a gene. The CDR3 runs to 16 residues. The CDR3 here is CASSQDRTGGTDTQYF. The CDR3 region has the DNA TGCGCCAGCAGCCAAGACCGGACAGGGGGCACAGATACGCAGTATTTT.

The chain recombines TRBV6-6 with TRBJ2-2, with D uncertain. V was clipped by 8 bases and J by 6 bases, with 13 bases between them. Germline CDR1 and CDR2: MNHNY and SVGAGI (reference sequence). This CDR3 spans 13 amino acids. This CDR3 is CASRDGAAGELFF. CDR3 in DNA: TGTGCCAGCCGCGACGGAGCCGCCGGGGAGCTGTTTTTT.

There are a few counts of this clone. The chain couples TRBV9 to TRBJ1-1; 10 nucleotides match TRBD1. The CDR3 is 16 amino acids. V shed 0 bases, J shed 4 bases, and the junction held 6 bases outside the gene matches. Germline lookup yields CDR1 SGDLS and CDR2 YYNGEE. Here the CDR3 DNA reads TGTGCCAGCAGCGTAGGACAGGGGGCGGGGAGCACTGAAGCTTTCTTT. It codes for CASSVGQGAGSTEAFF.

The chain has TRBV7-2 and TRBJ2-5; perhaps TRBD2 as D (7 bases). Trimming took 4 bases from V and 11 from J, leaving 23 bases between them. Germline CDR1 SGHTA, CDR2 FQGNSA. The CDR3 runs 15 residues. The CDR3 protein is CASSSGGGQGREQYF. The CDR3 nucleotides are TGTGCCAGCAGCTCGGGGGGCGGCCAAGGTCGGGAGCAGTACTTC. The entire variable domain, with the rest obtained from reference TRBV7-2 and TRBJ2-5, is as follows: GAGVSQSPSNKVTEKGKDVELRCDPISGHTALYWYRQSLGQGLEFLIYFQGNSAPDKSGLPSDRFSAERTGGSVSTLTIQRTQQEDSAVYLCASSSGGGQGREQYFGPGTRLLVL.

The V call is TRBV11-2, the J call TRBJ2-7, with D perhaps matching TRBD2 (6 bases). The CDR3 has 14 amino acids. Germline V gene data show CDR1 as SGHAT and CDR2 as FQNNGV. Trimming took off 5 bases at V and 4 bases at J, with 15 bases between the two ends. CDR3 region: CASSPRWGRYEQYF. The DNA for the CDR3 is TGTGCCAGCAGCCCGAGATGGGGGAGGTACGAGCAGTACTTC.

About this clone: At one boundary the junction diverges from the germline segment, which might be a read error. The chain carries TRBV7-9 and TRBJ2-3; 7 bases are shared with TRBD2. CDR3 length equals 16 residues. Germline CDR1 and CDR2: SEHNR and FQNEAQ (reference sequence). This chain's CDR3 is CSSSIGGGIGTDTQYF. CDR3 bases: TGTTCCAGCAGCATTGGGGGGGGGATTGGCACAGATACGCAGTATTTT.

This clone was detected only a few times. Written as DNA, the CDR3 is TGTGCCAGCAGCCCAAGACAGGGAATGGCCTACGAGCAGTACTTC. Translation gives CASSPRQGMAYEQYF. V is TRBV11-1 and J is TRBJ2-7; 7 bases match TRBD1. The CDR3 is 15 residues long. Trimming cost V 5 bases and J 2 bases; bases outside gene matches: 9. From germline, CDR1 is SGHAT and CDR2 FQDESV (reference sequence).